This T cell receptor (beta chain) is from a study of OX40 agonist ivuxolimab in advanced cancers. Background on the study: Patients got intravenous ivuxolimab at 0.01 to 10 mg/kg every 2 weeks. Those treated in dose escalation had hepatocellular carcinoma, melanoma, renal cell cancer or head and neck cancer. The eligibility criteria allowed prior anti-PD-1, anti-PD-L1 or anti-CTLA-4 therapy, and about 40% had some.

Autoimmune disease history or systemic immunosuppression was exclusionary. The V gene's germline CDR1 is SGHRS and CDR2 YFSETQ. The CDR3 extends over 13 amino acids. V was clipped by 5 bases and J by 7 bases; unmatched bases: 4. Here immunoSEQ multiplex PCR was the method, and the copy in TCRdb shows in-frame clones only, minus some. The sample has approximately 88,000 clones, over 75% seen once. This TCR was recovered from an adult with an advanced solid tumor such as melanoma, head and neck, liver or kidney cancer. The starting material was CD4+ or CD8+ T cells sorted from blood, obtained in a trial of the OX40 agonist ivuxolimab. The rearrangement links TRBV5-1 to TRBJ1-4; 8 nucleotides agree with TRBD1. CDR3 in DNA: TGCGCCAGCAGTCTCGGACAGGGTGAAAAACTGTTTTTT. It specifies CASSLGQGEKLFF.